The T cell receptor beta chain under discussion was sequenced for a study of cytomegalovirus exposure and HLA in healthy donors. Germline CDR1 reads SNHLY; CDR2 reads FYNNEI. The CDR3 contains 14 residues. Trimming took 1 base from V and 5 from J, leaving 11 bases between them. 13 Jbeta primers and 60 Vbeta primers were used for the PCR. Only in-frame clones appear in the TCRdb table, and some are missing; sequencing was by immunoSEQ multiplex PCR. There are some 110,000 clones in the sample; approximately 80% occur only once, and approximately 5.3% lies in the top ten. The chain carries TRBV2 and TRBJ1-2; no clear D. Material: PBMCs. The receptor comes from a woman under 30 in good health and CMV-seropositive. CDR3 amino acids: CASSEGPYIYGYTF. In DNA, the CDR3 is TGTGCCAGCAGTGAAGGCCCCTATATATATGGCTACACCTTC.